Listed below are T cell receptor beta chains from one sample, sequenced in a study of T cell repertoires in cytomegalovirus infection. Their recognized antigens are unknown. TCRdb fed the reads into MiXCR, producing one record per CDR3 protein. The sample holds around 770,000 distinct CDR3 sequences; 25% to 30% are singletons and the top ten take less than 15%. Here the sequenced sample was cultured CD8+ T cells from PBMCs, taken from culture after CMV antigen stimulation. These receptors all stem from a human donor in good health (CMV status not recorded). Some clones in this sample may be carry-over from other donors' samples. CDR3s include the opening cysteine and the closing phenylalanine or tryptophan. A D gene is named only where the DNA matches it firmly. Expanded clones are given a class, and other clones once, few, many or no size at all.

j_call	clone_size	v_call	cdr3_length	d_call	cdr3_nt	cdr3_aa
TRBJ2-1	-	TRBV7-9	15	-	TGTGCCACCCAAGGTTCGACGGCCCTATACAATGAGCAGTTCTTC	CATQGSTALYNEQFF
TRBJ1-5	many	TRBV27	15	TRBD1	TGTGCCAGCAGTCCCTGGGACAGTAGCAATCAGCCCCAGCATTTT	CASSPWDSSNQPQHF
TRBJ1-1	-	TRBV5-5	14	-	TGTGCCAGCAGCGCCTCGGGGTCGGGCACTGAAGCTTTCTTT	CASSASGSGTEAFF
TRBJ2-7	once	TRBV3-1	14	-	TGTGCCAGCAGCCAAGATGCAGTGACCTACGAGCAGTACTTC	CASSQDAVTYEQYF
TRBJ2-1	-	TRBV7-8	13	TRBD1	TGTGCCGGACAGGGGGCTGACGACAATGAGCAGTTCTTC	CAGQGADDNEQFF
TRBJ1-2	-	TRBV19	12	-	TGTGCCAGCACGGACACTTTCTATGGCTACACCTTC	CASTDTFYGYTF
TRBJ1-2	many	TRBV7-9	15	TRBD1	TGTGCCATCTCTCAGTTTGGGGACAGTCGTTATGGCTACACCTTC	CAISQFGDSRYGYTF
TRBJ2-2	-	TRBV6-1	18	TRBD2	TGTGCCAGCCCAACGAGGGGTGTTAGCGGGGGCGGGGCCGGGGAGCTGTTTTTT	CASPTRGVSGGGAGELFF
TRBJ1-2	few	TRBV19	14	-	TGTGCCAGTACCCCGGGAGGGGGGGTCTATGGCTACACCTTC	CASTPGGGVYGYTF
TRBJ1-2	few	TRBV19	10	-	TGTGCCACCTATTTGCATGGCTACACCTTC	CATYLHGYTF
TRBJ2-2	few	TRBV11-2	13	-	TGTGCCAGCACCCTAGGGCTAGCCGGGGAGCTGTTTTTT	CASTLGLAGELFF
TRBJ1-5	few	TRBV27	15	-	TGTGCCAGCAGCAAATGGGACGGACGCAATCAGCCCCAGCATTTT	CASSKWDGRNQPQHF
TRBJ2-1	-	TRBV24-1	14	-	TGTGCCACCAGTGCCATGGGACCAAGAGATGAGCAGTTCTTC	CATSAMGPRDEQFF
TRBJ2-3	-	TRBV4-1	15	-	TGCGCCAGCAGCCAAGAAAATCGATTCACAGATACGCAGTATTTT	CASSQENRFTDTQYF
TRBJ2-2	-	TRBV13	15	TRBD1	TGTGCCAGCAGCTCCGGGACAGAGAACACCGGGGAGCTGTTTTTT	CASSSGTENTGELFF
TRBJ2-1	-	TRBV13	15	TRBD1	TGTGCCAGCAGAGCCGGGACAGGGGTTCACAATGAGCAGTTCTTC	CASRAGTGVHNEQFF
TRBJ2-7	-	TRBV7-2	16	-	TGTGCCAGCAGCGGCCGCAGGGTCCTACCTTCCTACGAGCAGTACTTC	CASSGRRVLPSYEQYF
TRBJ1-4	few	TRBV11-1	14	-	TGTGCCAGCAGCTTAGGTGGGGATCCTGAAAAACTGTTTTTT	CASSLGGDPEKLFF
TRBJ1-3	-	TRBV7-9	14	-	TGTGCCAGCAGCTTTCCTAAGGTTGGAAACACCATATATTTT	CASSFPKVGNTIYF
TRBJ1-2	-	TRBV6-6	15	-	TGTGCCAGCAGTTATCTTGAAGTCCGAGGGCATGGCTACACCTTC	CASSYLEVRGHGYTF
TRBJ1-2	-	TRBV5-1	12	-	TGCGCCGGCAGCTTGGGTGTTCAGGGCTACACCTTC	CAGSLGVQGYTF
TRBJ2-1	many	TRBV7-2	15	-	TGTGCCAGCAGCTTAGCCGGGGGGCCCGGCAATGAGCAGTTCTTC	CASSLAGGPGNEQFF
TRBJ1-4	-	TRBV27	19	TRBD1	TGTGCCAGCAGTTTCATCCCGTCTACAGGGGCTGCAACTAATGAAAAACTGTTTTTT	CASSFIPSTGAATNEKLFF
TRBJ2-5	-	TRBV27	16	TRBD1	TGTGCCAGCAGTTCCCAAGACAGGGGGCGAAGAGAGACCCAGTACTTC	CASSSQDRGRRETQYF
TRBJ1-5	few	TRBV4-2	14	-	TGTGCCAGCAGCCAAGCGCGGCTCAATCAGCCCCAGCATTTT	CASSQARLNQPQHF
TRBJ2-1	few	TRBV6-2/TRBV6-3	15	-	TGTGCCAGCACCCCCCTGGAGGGATCGGGCAATGAGCAGTTCTTC	CASTPLEGSGNEQFF
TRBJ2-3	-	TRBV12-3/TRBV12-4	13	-	TGTGCCAGCAGTCTCAGTATCCGAGATACGCAGTATTTT	CASSLSIRDTQYF
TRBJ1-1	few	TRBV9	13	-	TGTGCCAGCAGCGGGGACACGAACACTGAAGCTTTCTTT	CASSGDTNTEAFF
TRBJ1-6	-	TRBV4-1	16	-	TGCGCCAGCAGCCAAGATTGGGGAAATTTAAATTCACCCCTCCACTTT	CASSQDWGNLNSPLHF
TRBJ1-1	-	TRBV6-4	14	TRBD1	TGTGCCAGCCAGCTGGGACAGGGGGCCGCTGAAGCTTTCTTT	CASQLGQGAAEAFF
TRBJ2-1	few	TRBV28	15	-	TGTGCCAGCGGTACAGTTTTGTCTACTTACAATGAGCAGTTCTTC	CASGTVLSTYNEQFF
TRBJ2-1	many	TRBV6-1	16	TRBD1	TGTGCCAGCAGTCCTGACAGGGGGCTATTCGTCAATGAGCAGTTCTTC	CASSPDRGLFVNEQFF
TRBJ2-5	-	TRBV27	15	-	TGTGCCAGCAGTTTAACGCAGGCCCCCCAAGAGACCCAGTACTTC	CASSLTQAPQETQYF
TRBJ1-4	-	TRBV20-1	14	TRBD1	TGCAGTGCTAGAGATAGGGACAGGGGGCTCGAACTGTTTTTT	CSARDRDRGLELFF
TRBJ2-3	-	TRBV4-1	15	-	TGCGCCAGCAGCCAAGGTATCACCCTGACAGATACGCAGTATTTT	CASSQGITLTDTQYF
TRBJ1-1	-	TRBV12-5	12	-	TGTGCTAGTGGTTTGTGGGGAACTGAAGCTTTCTTT	CASGLWGTEAFF
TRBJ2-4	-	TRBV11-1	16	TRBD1	TGTGCCAGCATCTCTCGGTACGGGGACAGAAAAAACATTCAGTACTTC	CASISRYGDRKNIQYF
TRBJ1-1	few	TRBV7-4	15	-	TGTGCCAGCAGCCATGTTGGACAGCTGAACACTGAAGCTTTCTTT	CASSHVGQLNTEAFF
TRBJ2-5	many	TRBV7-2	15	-	TGTGCCAGCAGCTTAAGGTTGGGGGTGGGAGAGACCCAGTACTTC	CASSLRLGVGETQYF
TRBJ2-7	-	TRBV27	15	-	TGTGCCAGCAGTTTGGGGCAGGGAAGAACCTACGAGCAGTACTTC	CASSLGQGRTYEQYF
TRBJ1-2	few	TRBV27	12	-	TGTGCCAGCAGCGCAGGGTTTTATGGCTACACCTTC	CASSAGFYGYTF
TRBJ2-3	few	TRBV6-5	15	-	TGTGCCAGCAGTTACTCCAGGACGAGCACAGATACGCAGTATTTT	CASSYSRTSTDTQYF
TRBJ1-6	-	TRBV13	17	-	TGTGCCAGCAGCCCCGCGACGGGAATGAGGGCGGGATCACCCCTCCACTTT	CASSPATGMRAGSPLHF
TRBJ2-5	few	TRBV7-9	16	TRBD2	TGTGCCAGCAGCTTTTCCACTAGCGGGGATCTAGAGACCCAGTACTTC	CASSFSTSGDLETQYF